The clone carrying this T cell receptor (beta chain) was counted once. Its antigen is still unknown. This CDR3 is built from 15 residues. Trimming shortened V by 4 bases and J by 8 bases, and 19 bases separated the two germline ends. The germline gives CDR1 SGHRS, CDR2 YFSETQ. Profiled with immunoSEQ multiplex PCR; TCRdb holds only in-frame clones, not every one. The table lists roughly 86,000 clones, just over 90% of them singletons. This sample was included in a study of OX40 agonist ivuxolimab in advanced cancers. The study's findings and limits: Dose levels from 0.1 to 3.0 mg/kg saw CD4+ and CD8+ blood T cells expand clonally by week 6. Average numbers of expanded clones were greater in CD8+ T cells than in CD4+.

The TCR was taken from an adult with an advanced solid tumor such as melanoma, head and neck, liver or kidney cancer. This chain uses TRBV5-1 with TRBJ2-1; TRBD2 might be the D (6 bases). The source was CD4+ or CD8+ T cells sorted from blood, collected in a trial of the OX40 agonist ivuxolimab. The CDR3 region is CASSGGTKAWDEQFF. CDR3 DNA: TGCGCCAGCAGCGGAGGGACCAAAGCTTGGGATGAGCAGTTCTTC.